Below, 21 T cell receptor beta chains from the same sample are listed, as sequenced in a study of CD8 T cells in Susac syndrome (dated by TCRdb to the late 2010s). Libraries were built with the immunoSEQ multiplex PCR assay. RNA was extracted using the RNeasy kit, and roughly 0.45 to 1 microgram was reverse transcribed with random hexamers. TCRdb trimmed the raw reads at Q25, called clones with MiXCR and kept productive beta chains. Each record represents a unique CDR3 protein, reported with the most common genes and DNA among its rows. The sample yields approximately 180,000 distinct CDR3 sequences; about 91% were counted once. The top ten clonotypes cover around 0.079% of the sample. Sequencing was carried out using CD4+ T cells from PBMCs. Receptors originate from a human donor with Susac syndrome.

The chain has TRBV11-2 and TRBJ2-5, with 14 bases lining up with TRBD2. J gave up 5 bases and V 5 bases, and 7 bases lay outside the gene matches. This CDR3 region has 16 residues. The germline CDR1 and CDR2 sequences are SGHAT and FQNNGV. CDR3 coding DNA: TGTGCCAGCAGCCCCAGGACTAGCGGGGGGCAGGAGACCCAGTACTTC. Translated, it gives CASSPRTSGGQETQYF.

The genes are TRBV27 and TRBJ1-1; the match to TRBD1 covers 8 bases. The germline V gene has CDR1 MNHEY and CDR2 SMNVEV (reference sequence). J was trimmed by 8 bases and V by 7 bases; bases with no gene match: 6. The CDR3 contains 12 residues. DNA for the CDR3: TGTGCCAGCACGTCAGGGGGCAAAGAAGCTTTCTTT. Its protein product is CASTSGGKEAFF.

The chain combines TRBV9 with TRBJ1-2; D gene ambiguous. Germline assignment: CDR1 SGDLS and CDR2 YYNGEE. This CDR3 spans 10 amino acids. The germline V and J ends were trimmed by 2 bases and 7 bases, with 3 bases remaining between them. CDR3 amino acids: CASSVGGYTF. The DNA of the CDR3 is TGTGCCAGCAGCGTTGGTGGCTACACCTTC.

The gene calls are TRBV6-2 or TRBV6-3 and TRBJ1-1, with unresolved D. Germline loops: CDR1 MNHEY, CDR2 SVGEGT. V gave up 9 bases and J gave up 1 base, with 15 bases separating them. The CDR3 extends over 14 amino acids. The CDR3 protein is CASTDRPRNTEAFF. Here the CDR3 DNA reads TGTGCCAGTACGGACCGACCGAGGAACACTGAAGCTTTCTTT.

The rearrangement joins TRBV3-1 to TRBJ2-5; no clear D gene. This CDR3 is 15 amino acids long. Per germline, CDR1 LGHDT and CDR2 YNNKEL (reference sequence). Trimming left V 5 bases short and J 3 bases short, with 16 bases between. The CDR3 sequence is CASSSFSDPKETQYF. The DNA for the CDR3 is TGTGCCAGCAGCTCATTCTCGGACCCGAAAGAGACCCAGTACTTC.

This chain joins TRBV6-1 and TRBJ2-7; TRBD2 agrees at 13 bases. The CDR3 loop spans 15 amino acids. V was clipped by 4 bases and J by 5 bases; unmatched bases: 5. Germline V gene data show CDR1 as MNHNS and CDR2 as SASEGT. The CDR3 region is CASSVQGLAGDEQYF. The CDR3 DNA reads as TGTGCCAGCAGTGTCCAAGGACTAGCGGGAGACGAGCAGTACTTC.

The chain uses TRBV20-1 and TRBJ1-1; 9 bases fit TRBD1. The CDR3 runs 14 residues. After removal of 5 bases from V and 5 bases from J, the junction contained 9 bases not matched to a gene. Per the germline V gene, CDR1 is DFQATT and CDR2 is SNEGSKA (reference sequence). DNA for the CDR3: TGCAGTGCTCAACCCGGGACAGGGTTAACTGAAGCTTTCTTT. Translation: CSAQPGTGLTEAFF.

V gene TRBV11-2 combines with J gene TRBJ1-1; D remains ambiguous. V lost 3 bases and J 2 bases, leaving 10 bases between the germline ends. CDR1 SGHAT and CDR2 FQNNGV come from the germline V gene. This CDR3 has 14 amino acids. The DNA for the CDR3 is TGTGCCAGCAGCTTCGACGCACTTAACACTGAAGCTTTCTTT. Encoded protein: CASSFDALNTEAFF.

V and J are TRBV10-3 and TRBJ2-4; TRBD2 might be the D (6 bases). V gave up 9 bases and J gave up 0 bases, with 9 bases separating them. CDR1 and CDR2 (germline): ENHRY, SYGVKD. The CDR3 extends over 13 amino acids. CDR3 in amino acids: CAISGLAKNIQYF. The CDR3, as DNA: TGTGCCATTTCGGGACTAGCCAAAAACATTCAGTACTTC.

This chain uses TRBV29-1 with TRBJ1-2; 7 nucleotides agree with TRBD1. This CDR3 contains 14 residues. J was trimmed by 8 bases and V by 4 bases; bases with no gene match: 13. Germline-derived CDR1 and CDR2 are SQVTM and ANQGSEA. The CDR3 sequence: CSVGQGGFLGGYTF. DNA of the CDR3: TGCAGCGTTGGACAGGGAGGGTTTTTGGGAGGCTACACCTTC.

V gene TRBV20-1 combines with J gene TRBJ2-4; a weak D match, TRBD2 (7 bases). Germline V gene lookup returns CDR1 DFQATT and CDR2 SNEGSKA (reference sequence). The V end was cut by 1 base, the J end by 9 bases, with 13 bases between. The CDR3 has 13 residues. The DNA of the CDR3 is TGCAGTGCTAGAGGGGGGGGCACGGGCATTCAGTACTTC. Its translation is CSARGGGTGIQYF.

The chain combines TRBV7-2 with TRBJ2-5; the D call may be TRBD1 or TRBD2 (7 bases each). The germline CDR1 and CDR2 sequences are SGHTA and FQGNSA. The CDR3 spans 16 residues. Trimming took off 4 bases at V and 2 bases at J, with 17 bases between the two ends. This CDR3 reads CASSSQGGPGQETQYF. The CDR3 nucleotides are TGTGCCAGCAGCTCCCAGGGGGGGCCGGGTCAAGAGACCCAGTACTTC.

This clonotype was counted a few times. This sequence joins TRBV3-1 and TRBJ2-7; a weak D match, TRBD1 (6 bases). The CDR3 has 14 amino acids. Germline values: CDR1 LGHDT, CDR2 YNNKEL (reference sequence). The V gene lost 1 base and the J gene lost 5 bases, with 12 bases spanning the gap. CDR3 DNA: TGTGCCAGCAGCCAAGTGAACAGGGCCCACGAGCAGTACTTC. It encodes CASSQVNRAHEQYF.

The genes are TRBV2 and TRBJ2-5; D tentatively reads TRBD1 or TRBD2 (5 bases each). V gave up 7 bases and J gave up 7 bases, with 16 bases separating them. This CDR3 spans 13 amino acids. Per the germline V gene, CDR1 is SNHLY and CDR2 is FYNNEI. The CDR3: CASTEGLAGTQYF. The CDR3 region has the DNA TGTGCCAGCACCGAGGGGTTAGCTGGGACCCAGTACTTC.

This chain joins TRBV20-1 and TRBJ1-1, with D perhaps matching TRBD1 (6 bases). Germline loops: CDR1 DFQATT, CDR2 SNEGSKA (reference sequence). Trimming left V 2 bases short and J 5 bases short, with 15 bases between. This CDR3 is 14 amino acids long. CDR3: CSARRGAGKTEAFF. The DNA for the CDR3 is TGCAGTGCTAGAAGGGGGGCAGGGAAAACTGAAGCTTTCTTT.

The V call is TRBV6-1, the J call TRBJ1-2; D might be TRBD1 (6 bases). V was pared by 2 bases and J by 3 bases, with 7 bases between. The CDR3 is 13 residues long. Germline CDR1 is MNHNS and CDR2 is SASEGT. The CDR3 region has the DNA TGTGCCAGCAGTGAATGGACAGACTATGGCTACACCTTC. Translated, it gives CASSEWTDYGYTF.

The gene calls are TRBV18 and TRBJ2-7; D is perhaps TRBD1 (5 bases). Trimming took off 3 bases at V and 6 bases at J, with 15 bases between the two ends. Germline V gene sequence: CDR1 KGHSH, CDR2 LQKENI. This CDR3 comprises 14 residues. The CDR3 region is CASSPGQGGSEQYF. The CDR3 coding sequence is TGTGCCAGCTCACCCGGGCAGGGCGGCTCCGAGCAGTACTTC.

V usage is TRBV6-5 and J usage is TRBJ1-5, with TRBD1 matching 9 bases. The CDR3 is made up of 12 amino acids. The junction had 1 base not matched to a gene; V was cut back by 6 bases and J by 7 bases. Germline V gene data show CDR1 as MNHEY and CDR2 as SVGAGI. CDR3 protein: CASRDRGQPQHF. CDR3 DNA sequence: TGTGCCAGCAGGGACAGGGGACAGCCCCAGCATTTT.

This chain joins TRBV6-5 and TRBJ1-1, with D hard to call. The CDR3 has 12 residues. Deletions cut 2 bases from V and 5 bases from J, with 6 bases between. In germline, CDR1 is MNHEY, CDR2 SVGAGI. For the CDR3, the DNA is TGTGCCAGCAGTTACGCCGGGACTGAAGCTTTCTTT. Its translation: CASSYAGTEAFF.

The V gene is TRBV6-5, the J gene TRBJ2-7, with 9 bases that match TRBD1. V shed 6 bases and J 6 bases; nucleotides not matched to a gene: 9. The length of the CDR3 is 14 residues. CDR1 and CDR2 from the germline V gene are MNHEY and SVGAGI. The CDR3 bases are TGTGCCAGCAGGACCGGGACAGGGATCCGCGAGCAGTACTTC. Its protein is CASRTGTGIREQYF.

This chain joins TRBV11-2 and TRBJ2-7; D gene unclear. This CDR3 region has 12 residues. Trimming shortened V by 0 bases and J by 2 bases, and 2 bases separated the two germline ends. CDR1 is SGHAT, CDR2 FQNNGV, per germline. The CDR3 is CASSLDPYEQYF. CDR3 bases: TGTGCCAGCAGCTTAGACCCCTACGAGCAGTACTTC.